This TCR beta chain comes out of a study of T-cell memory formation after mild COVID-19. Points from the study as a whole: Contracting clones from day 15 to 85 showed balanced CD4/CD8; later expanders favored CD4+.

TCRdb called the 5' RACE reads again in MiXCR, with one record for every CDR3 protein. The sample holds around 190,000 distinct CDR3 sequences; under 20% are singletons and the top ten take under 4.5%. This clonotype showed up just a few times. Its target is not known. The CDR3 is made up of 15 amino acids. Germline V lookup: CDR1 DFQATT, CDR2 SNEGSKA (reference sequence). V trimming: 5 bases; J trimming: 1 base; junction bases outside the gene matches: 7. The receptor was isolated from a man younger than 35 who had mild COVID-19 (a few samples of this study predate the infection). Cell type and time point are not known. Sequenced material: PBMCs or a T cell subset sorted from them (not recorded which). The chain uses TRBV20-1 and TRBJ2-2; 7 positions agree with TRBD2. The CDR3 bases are TGCAGTGCTTCTTTTAGCGGGCGGAACACCGGGGAGCTGTTTTTT. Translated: CSASFSGRNTGELFF.